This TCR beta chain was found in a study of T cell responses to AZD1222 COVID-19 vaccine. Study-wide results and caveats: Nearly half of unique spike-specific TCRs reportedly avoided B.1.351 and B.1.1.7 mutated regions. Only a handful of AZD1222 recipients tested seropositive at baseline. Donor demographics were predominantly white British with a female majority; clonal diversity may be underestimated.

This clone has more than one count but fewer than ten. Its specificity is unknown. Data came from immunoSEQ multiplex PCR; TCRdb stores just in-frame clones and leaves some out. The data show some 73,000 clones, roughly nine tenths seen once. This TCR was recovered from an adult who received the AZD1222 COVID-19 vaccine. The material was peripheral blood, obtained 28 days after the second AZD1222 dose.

CDR3 DNA sequence: TGTGCCAGCAGTTTAGGGGGGGCTAATGAAAAACTGTTTTTT. Protein product: CASSLGGANEKLFF. The chain joins TRBV28 to TRBJ1-4; D perhaps matches TRBD1 (5 bases). This CDR3 comprises 14 residues. The V gene lost 2 bases and the J gene lost 3 bases, with 7 bases spanning the gap. The germline V gene encodes CDR1 MDHEN and CDR2 SYDVKM.